A single sample gave rise to the 21 T cell receptor beta chains below, sequenced in a study of TIL therapy for anti-PD-1-resistant metastatic lung cancer. This was the immunoSEQ v3 assay. Clones were read by immunoSEQ multiplex PCR, and TCRdb kept only the in-frame ones, dropping some. The sample lists fewer than 65,000 clones, about 81% occurring once. Time point noted: pre-treatment sample, taken before nivolumab and TIL therapy. The sequencing here drew on blood, taken at baseline. The source of these receptors is a person aged 25-85 years with non-small cell lung cancer.

V usage is TRBV24-1 and J usage is TRBJ2-2, with a weak D call TRBD2 (5 bases). Germline values: CDR1 KGHDR, CDR2 SFDVKD. The CDR3 is 12 amino acids. The V and J ends lost 7 bases and 7 bases respectively, with 9 bases between them. The chain's CDR3 is CATSGNGGELFF. In DNA, the CDR3 is TGTGCCACCAGCGGGAATGGCGGGGAGCTGTTTTTT.

V usage is TRBV7-8 and J usage is TRBJ2-6; 8 nucleotides match TRBD1. Germline V gives CDR1 SGHVS, CDR2 FQNEAQ. The CDR3 extends over 21 amino acids. Unmatched junction bases numbered 15, after V lost 1 base and J lost 1 base. The chain's CDR3 is CASSLGRLSRQGSSGANVLTF. The CDR3 nucleotides read TGTGCCAGCAGCTTAGGGCGGCTCTCGAGACAGGGGTCTTCTGGGGCCAACGTCCTGACTTTC.

The V gene is TRBV6-5, the J gene TRBJ2-1, with D uncertain. The V end lost 5 bases, the J end lost 9 bases, and 14 bases lay between the germline ends. The CDR3 has 13 amino acids. Germline V gene lookup returns CDR1 MNHEY and CDR2 SVGAGI. The CDR3 coding sequence is TGTGCCAGCAGTCAGGAGTTTTCGGGTGAGCAGTTCTTC. This codes for CASSQEFSGEQFF.

Only a few counts were recorded for this clone. The chain uses TRBV4-2 and TRBJ1-6, with a tentative D call TRBD1 (6 bases). Per the germline V gene, CDR1 is LGHNA and CDR2 is YNFKEQ. The CDR3 totals 14 residues. Trimming removed 1 base from V and 9 bases from J, with 10 bases in between. CDR3 in DNA: TGTGCCAGCAGCCAAGGACAGGTGGCTTCACCCCTCCACTTT. Amino acids: CASSQGQVASPLHF.

This sequence joins TRBV5-1 and TRBJ2-3; D not resolved. CDR1 SGHRS and CDR2 YFSETQ come from the germline V gene. The CDR3 is 14 residues long. V gave up 2 bases and J gave up 4 bases, with 11 bases separating them. The CDR3 DNA is TGCGCCAGCAGCTTTGCTGTGGGATCAGATACGCAGTATTTT. Translation gives CASSFAVGSDTQYF. The full variable domain, completed using reference TRBV5-1 and TRBJ2-3, is KAGVTQTPRYLIKTRGQQVTLSCSPISGHRSVSWYQQTPGQGLQFLFEYFSETQRNKGNFPGRFSGRQFSNSRSEMNVSTLELGDSALYLCASSFAVGSDTQYFGPGTRLTVL.

This chain joins TRBV13 and TRBJ2-7; no clear D. The germline gives CDR1 PRHDT, CDR2 FYEKMQ (reference sequence). This CDR3 spans 12 amino acids. Trimming stripped 2 bases from V and 11 bases from J, with 13 bases between. The chain's CDR3 is CASSLRPRRKYF. CDR3 in DNA: TGTGCCAGCAGCTTACGTCCCCGACGAAAGTACTTC.

The V call is TRBV4-3, the J call TRBJ1-3; TRBD1 aligns across 9 bases. Germline CDR1 and CDR2: LGHNA and YSLEER. Trimming removed 5 bases from V and 2 bases from J; junction bases left unmatched: 10. The CDR3 is 17 residues long. CDR3 sequence (DNA): TGCGCCAGCAGCTACTCCCAGGACAGGGGTGCTGGAAACACCATATATTTT. Its protein product is CASSYSQDRGAGNTIYF.

The chain links TRBV27 to TRBJ2-1; 11 nucleotides line up with TRBD2. The CDR3 runs to 14 residues. The junction had 6 bases not matched to a gene; V was cut back by 7 bases and J by 7 bases. CDR1 is MNHEY and CDR2 is SMNVEV in the germline V gene (reference sequence). The CDR3 loop reads CASTRLAGTNEQFF. The CDR3 DNA reads as TGTGCCAGCACCCGACTAGCGGGGACGAATGAGCAGTTCTTC.

The J gene is TRBJ1-2, the V gene TRBV28; 10 bases map to TRBD1. The CDR3 extends over 15 amino acids. Germline V lookup: CDR1 MDHEN, CDR2 SYDVKM. The junction had 7 bases not matched to a gene; V was cut back by 5 bases and J by 4 bases. The CDR3 nucleotides are TGTGCCAGCAGTAGACCGGACAGGGGGGTCTATGGCTACACCTTC. Its translation is CASSRPDRGVYGYTF.

The chain carries TRBV18 and TRBJ2-3; TRBD1 aligns across 9 bases. The length of the CDR3 is 16 residues. Germline trimming cut 1 base from V and 2 bases from J; bases unmatched to any gene: 4. Germline loops: CDR1 KGHSH, CDR2 LQKENI. CDR3 DNA: TGTGCCAGCTCACCACAAGGGACAGGGATCACAGATACGCAGTATTTT. Translated: CASSPQGTGITDTQYF.

J is TRBJ2-7 and V is TRBV29-1; TRBD2 is a possible D gene (5 bases). The CDR3 spans 14 residues. The germline V gene encodes CDR1 SQVTM and CDR2 ANQGSEA. V lost 3 bases and J 1 base, leaving 13 bases between the germline ends. This chain's CDR3 is CSVDGVAESYEQYF. The CDR3 coding sequence is TGCAGCGTTGACGGGGTCGCTGAATCCTACGAGCAGTACTTC.

The chain carries TRBV5-4 and TRBJ2-1; weak D call: TRBD2 (6 bases). V shed 7 bases and J shed 9 bases, with 20 bases lying between them. This CDR3 contains 14 residues. Germline lookup yields CDR1 SGHNT and CDR2 YYREEE (reference sequence). The CDR3 nucleotides are TGTGCCAGCCAAGGGACTCAAGCGCGGGGTGAGCAGTTCTTC. Encoded protein: CASQGTQARGEQFF.

This chain uses TRBV7-2 with TRBJ2-1; 9 bases are shared with TRBD2. This CDR3 contains 18 residues. With 5 bases clipped from V and 0 bases from J, the junction kept 11 bases outside the gene matches. Germline assignment: CDR1 SGHTA and CDR2 FQGNSA. The CDR3 region is CASSQETGLASSYNEQFF. CDR3 sequence (DNA): TGTGCCAGCAGCCAAGAGACAGGACTAGCGAGCTCCTACAATGAGCAGTTCTTC.

This sequence joins TRBV5-8 and TRBJ2-5, with D possibly being TRBD1 (5 bases). The CDR3 spans 14 residues. From germline, CDR1 is SGHTS and CDR2 YDEGEE. V dropped 4 bases and J dropped 5 bases, with 15 bases sitting between them. CDR3 residues: CASSAGSRWETQYF. The CDR3 DNA reads as TGTGCCAGCAGCGCAGGGTCCCGGTGGGAGACCCAGTACTTC.

The genes are TRBV7-9 and TRBJ2-3, with D hard to call. Trimming left V 5 bases short and J 2 bases short, with 17 bases between. The germline gives CDR1 SEHNR, CDR2 FQNEAQ (reference sequence). The CDR3 covers 16 residues. The DNA of the CDR3 is TGTGCCAGCAGCCCCGGACCAGAACCCGACACAGATACGCAGTATTTT. Amino acid sequence: CASSPGPEPDTDTQYF.

This clone was recorded only once. CDR3 in amino acids: CASANSNIQYF. The DNA for the CDR3 is TGTGCCAGCGCCAATAGTAACATTCAGTACTTC. V gene TRBV6-4 combines with J gene TRBJ2-4, with no clear D. V lost 8 bases and J 7 bases, leaving 9 bases between the germline ends. CDR1 and CDR2 from the germline V gene are MRHNA and SNTAGT. The length of the CDR3 is 11 residues.

As DNA, the CDR3 is TGTGCCAGCAGCTTAGTAATGGGGGTTGGTACCGGGGAGCTGTTTTTT. Protein: CASSLVMGVGTGELFF. The genes are TRBV11-2 and TRBJ2-2; D possibly uses TRBD1 or TRBD2 (5 bases each). Germline CDR1 is SGHAT and CDR2 is FQNNGV. CDR3 length: 16 amino acids. V lost 1 base, J lost 5 bases, and 14 bases lay in between.

V is TRBV2 and J is TRBJ1-6; TRBD1 aligns across 9 bases. Per the germline V gene, CDR1 is SNHLY and CDR2 is FYNNEI. The CDR3 is 15 amino acids. After removal of 2 bases from V and 10 bases from J, the junction contained 6 bases not matched to a gene. The CDR3 is CASSERTGVSSPLHF. CDR3 sequence (DNA): TGTGCCAGCAGTGAAAGGACAGGGGTTTCGTCACCCCTCCACTTT.

The gene calls are TRBV2 and TRBJ2-2, with D tentatively TRBD1 (6 bases). The closer fit of TRBJ1-3 to the DNA end suggests the J call may be wrong. This CDR3 is built from 17 residues. CDR1 SNHLY and CDR2 FYNNEI come from the germline V gene. The CDR3, as DNA: TGTGCCAGCAGTCCCCGGACAGCCTATTTCTCTGGAAACACCATATATTTT. Translated: CASSPRTAYFSGNTIYF.

The chain combines TRBV5-1 with TRBJ1-4, with 9 bases that match TRBD1. The CDR3 has 15 amino acids. The germline CDR1 and CDR2 sequences are SGHRS and YFSETQ. The J segment lost 7 bases and the V segment lost 2 bases, leaving 6 bases of the junction unmatched. The CDR3 DNA reads as TGCGCCAGCAGCTTATCGGGACAGGGCTTTGAAAAACTGTTTTTT. This sequence encodes CASSLSGQGFEKLFF.

V and J are TRBV7-8 and TRBJ1-5; the match to TRBD1 covers 8 bases. This CDR3 has 14 residues. Germline V gene data show CDR1 as SGHVS and CDR2 as FQNEAQ. Unmatched junction bases numbered 6, after V lost 5 bases and J lost 6 bases. CDR3 bases: TGTGCCAGCAGCAAGGACAGGGCGATTCAGCCCCAGCATTTT. Translation gives CASSKDRAIQPQHF.